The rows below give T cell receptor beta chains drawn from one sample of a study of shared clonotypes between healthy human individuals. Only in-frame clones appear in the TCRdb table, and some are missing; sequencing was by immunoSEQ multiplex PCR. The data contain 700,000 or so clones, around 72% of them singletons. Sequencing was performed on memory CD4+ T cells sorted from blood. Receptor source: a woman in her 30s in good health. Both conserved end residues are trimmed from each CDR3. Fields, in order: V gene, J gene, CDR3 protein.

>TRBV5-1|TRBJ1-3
ASSLQAGRGNTIY
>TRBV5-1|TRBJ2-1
ASSFAPGLDRLYNEQF
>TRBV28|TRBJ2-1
AVWRDRGGNEQF
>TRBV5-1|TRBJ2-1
ASSLASGGYNEQF
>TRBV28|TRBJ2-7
ASSPLGLVGSHEQY
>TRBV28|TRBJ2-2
ASTQGGMGPNTGELF
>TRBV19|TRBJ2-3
ASSRGLTDTQY
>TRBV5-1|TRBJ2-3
ASRGRQGGDTQY
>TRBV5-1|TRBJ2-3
ASSILSPTSGRSVPDTQY
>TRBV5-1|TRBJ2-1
ASSLAPTSGRYNEQF
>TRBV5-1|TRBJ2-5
ASSLGAVTGGQETQY
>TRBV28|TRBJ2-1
ASSSPGQGAGNEQF
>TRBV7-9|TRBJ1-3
ASSQATGSGNTIY